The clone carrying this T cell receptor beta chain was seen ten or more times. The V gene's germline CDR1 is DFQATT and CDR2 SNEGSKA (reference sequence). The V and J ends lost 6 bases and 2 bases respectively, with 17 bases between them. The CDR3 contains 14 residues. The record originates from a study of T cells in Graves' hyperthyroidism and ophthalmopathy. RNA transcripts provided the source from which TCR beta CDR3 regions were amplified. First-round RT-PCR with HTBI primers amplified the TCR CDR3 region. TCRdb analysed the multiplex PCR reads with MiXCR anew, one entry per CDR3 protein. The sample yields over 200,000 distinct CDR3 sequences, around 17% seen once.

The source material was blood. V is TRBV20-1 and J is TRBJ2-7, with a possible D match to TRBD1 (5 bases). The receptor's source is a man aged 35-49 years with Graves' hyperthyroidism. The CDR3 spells CSATEDTVAYEQYF. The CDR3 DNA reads TGCAGTGCGACCGAGGACACAGTAGCCTACGAGCAGTACTTC.